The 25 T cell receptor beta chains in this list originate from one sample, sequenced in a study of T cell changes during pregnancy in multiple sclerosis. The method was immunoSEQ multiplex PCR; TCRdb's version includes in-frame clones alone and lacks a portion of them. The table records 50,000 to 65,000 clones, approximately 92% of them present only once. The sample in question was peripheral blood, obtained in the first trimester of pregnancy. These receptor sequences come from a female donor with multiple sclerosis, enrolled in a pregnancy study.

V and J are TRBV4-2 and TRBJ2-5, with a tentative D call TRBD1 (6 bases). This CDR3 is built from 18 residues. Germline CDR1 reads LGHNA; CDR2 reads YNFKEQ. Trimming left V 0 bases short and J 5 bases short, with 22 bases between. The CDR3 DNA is TGTGCCAGCAGCCAAGAGTTTTCTGGGGGCCCTTCTGGGGAGACCCAGTACTTC. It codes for CASSQEFSGGPSGETQYF.

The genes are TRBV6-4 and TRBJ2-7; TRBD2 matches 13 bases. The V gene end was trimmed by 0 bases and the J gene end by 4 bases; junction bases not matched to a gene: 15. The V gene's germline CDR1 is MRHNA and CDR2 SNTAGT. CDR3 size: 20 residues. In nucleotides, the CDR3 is TGTGCCAGCAGTGACTCGAGTCTGACTAGCGGGGGGATTCCTACGTACGAGCAGTACTTC. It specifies CASSDSSLTSGGIPTYEQYF.

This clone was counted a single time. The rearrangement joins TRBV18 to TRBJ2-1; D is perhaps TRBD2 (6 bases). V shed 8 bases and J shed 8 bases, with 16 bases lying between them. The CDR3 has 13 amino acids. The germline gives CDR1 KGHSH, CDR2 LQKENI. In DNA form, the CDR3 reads TGTGCCAGCGAACGGGACTTTCAGGATGAGCAGTTCTTC. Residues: CASERDFQDEQFF.

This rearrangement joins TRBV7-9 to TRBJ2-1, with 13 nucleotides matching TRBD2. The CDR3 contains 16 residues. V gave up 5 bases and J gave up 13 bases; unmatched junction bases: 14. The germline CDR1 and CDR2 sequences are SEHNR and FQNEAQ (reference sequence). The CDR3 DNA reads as TGTGCCAGCAGCCCGGCGGGACTAGCGGGGCCCGTTAAACAGTTCTTC. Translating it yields CASSPAGLAGPVKQFF.

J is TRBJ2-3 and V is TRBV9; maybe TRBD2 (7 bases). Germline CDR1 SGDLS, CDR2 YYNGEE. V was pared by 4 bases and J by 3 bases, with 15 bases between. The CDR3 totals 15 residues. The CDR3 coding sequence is TGTGCCAGCAGCATGCAGGGGAGGGGAACAGATACGCAGTATTTT. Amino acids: CASSMQGRGTDTQYF.

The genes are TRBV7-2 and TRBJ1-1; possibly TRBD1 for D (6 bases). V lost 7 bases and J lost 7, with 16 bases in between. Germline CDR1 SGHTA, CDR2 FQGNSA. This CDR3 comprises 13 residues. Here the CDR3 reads CASTGGGAVEAFF. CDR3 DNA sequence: TGTGCCAGCACCGGGGGGGGCGCGGTTGAAGCTTTCTTT.

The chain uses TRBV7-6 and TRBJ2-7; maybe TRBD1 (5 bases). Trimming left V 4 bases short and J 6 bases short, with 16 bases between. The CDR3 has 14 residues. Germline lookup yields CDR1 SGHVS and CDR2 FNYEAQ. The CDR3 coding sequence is TGTGCCAGCAGCTCCGGCCGCGGAAGGGGCGAGCAGTACTTC. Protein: CASSSGRGRGEQYF.

CDR3 nucleotide sequence: TGTGCCATCAACGGCAGGGGGGCCGACGAGCAGTACTTC. Encoded protein: CAINGRGADEQYF. This sequence joins TRBV10-3 and TRBJ2-7; tentative D call: TRBD1 (7 bases). Per the germline V gene, CDR1 is ENHRY and CDR2 is SYGVKD. V gave up 7 bases and J gave up 5 bases, with 15 bases separating them. The length of the CDR3 is 13 residues.

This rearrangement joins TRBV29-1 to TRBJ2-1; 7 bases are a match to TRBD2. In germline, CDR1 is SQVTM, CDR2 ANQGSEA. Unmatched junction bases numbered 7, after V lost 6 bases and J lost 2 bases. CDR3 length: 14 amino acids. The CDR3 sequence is CSVGTSEAYNEQFF. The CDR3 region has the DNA TGCAGCGTAGGCACTAGCGAGGCCTACAATGAGCAGTTCTTC.

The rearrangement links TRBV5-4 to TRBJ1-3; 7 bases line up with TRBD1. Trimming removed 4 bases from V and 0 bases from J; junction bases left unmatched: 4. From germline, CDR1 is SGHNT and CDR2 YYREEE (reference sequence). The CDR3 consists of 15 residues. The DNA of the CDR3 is TGTGCCAGCAGCACCGGGACAGCCTCTGGAAACACCATATATTTT. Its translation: CASSTGTASGNTIYF. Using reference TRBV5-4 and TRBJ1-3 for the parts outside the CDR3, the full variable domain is ETGVTQSPTHLIKTRGQQVTLRCSSQSGHNTVSWYQQALGQGPQFIFQYYREEENGRGNFPPRFSGLQFPNYSSELNVNALELDDSALYLCASSTGTASGNTIYFGEGSWLTVV.

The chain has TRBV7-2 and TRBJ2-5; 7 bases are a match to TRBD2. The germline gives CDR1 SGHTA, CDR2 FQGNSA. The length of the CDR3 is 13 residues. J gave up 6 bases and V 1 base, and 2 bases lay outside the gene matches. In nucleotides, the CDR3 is TGTGCCAGCAGCTTAGGGGGGGGTAAGACCCAGTACTTC. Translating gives CASSLGGGKTQYF. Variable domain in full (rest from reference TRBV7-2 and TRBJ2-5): GAGVSQSPSNKVTEKGKDVELRCDPISGHTALYWYRQSLGQGLEFLIYFQGNSAPDKSGLPSDRFSAERTGGSVSTLTIQRTQQEDSAVYLCASSLGGGKTQYFGPGTRLLVL.

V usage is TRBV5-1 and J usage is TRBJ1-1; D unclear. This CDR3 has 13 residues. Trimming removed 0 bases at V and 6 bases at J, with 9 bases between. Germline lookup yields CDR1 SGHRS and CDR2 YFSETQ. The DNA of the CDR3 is TGCGCCAGCAGCTTGGCCGGGTTTTCTGAAGCTTTCTTT. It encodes CASSLAGFSEAFF.

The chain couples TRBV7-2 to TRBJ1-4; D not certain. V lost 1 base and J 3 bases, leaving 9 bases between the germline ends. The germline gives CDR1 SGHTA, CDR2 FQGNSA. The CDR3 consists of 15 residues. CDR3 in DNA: TGTGCCAGCAGCTTAGACCGGGTCCCTAATGAAAAACTGTTTTTT. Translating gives CASSLDRVPNEKLFF.

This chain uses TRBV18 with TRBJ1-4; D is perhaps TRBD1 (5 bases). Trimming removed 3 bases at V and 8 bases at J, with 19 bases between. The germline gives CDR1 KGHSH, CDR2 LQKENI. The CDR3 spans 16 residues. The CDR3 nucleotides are TGTGCCAGCTCACCCGCTCGTACGACCCGGGGGGAAAAACTGTTTTTT. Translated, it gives CASSPARTTRGEKLFF.

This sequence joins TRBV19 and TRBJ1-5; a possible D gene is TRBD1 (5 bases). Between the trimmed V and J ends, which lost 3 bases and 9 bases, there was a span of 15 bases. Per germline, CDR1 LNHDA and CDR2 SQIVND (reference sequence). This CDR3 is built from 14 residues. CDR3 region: CASSITGPPVPQHF. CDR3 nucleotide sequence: TGTGCCAGTAGTATTACAGGTCCCCCCGTGCCCCAGCATTTT. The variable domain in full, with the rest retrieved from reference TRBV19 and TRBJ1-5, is DGGITQSPKYLFRKEGQNVTLSCEQNLNHDAMYWYRQDPGQGLRLIYYSQIVNDFQKGDIAEGYSVSREKKESFPLTVTSAQKNPTAFYLCASSITGPPVPQHFGDGTRLSIL.

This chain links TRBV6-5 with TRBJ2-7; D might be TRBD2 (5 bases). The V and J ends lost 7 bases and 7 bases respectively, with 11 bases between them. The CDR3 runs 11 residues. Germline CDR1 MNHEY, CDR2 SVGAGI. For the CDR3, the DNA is TGTGCCAGCACCCAATCGGGGGAGCAGTACTTC. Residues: CASTQSGEQYF.

The CDR3 DNA reads as TGTGCCAGCAGTGACCTGGGGGCGAACACTGAAGCTTTCTTT. Translating gives CASSDLGANTEAFF. V is TRBV25-1 and J is TRBJ1-1; weak D call: TRBD1 (6 bases). Germline CDR1 reads MGHDK; CDR2 reads SYGVNS. The length of the CDR3 is 14 residues. Trimming took off 3 bases at V and 1 base at J, with 9 bases between the two ends.

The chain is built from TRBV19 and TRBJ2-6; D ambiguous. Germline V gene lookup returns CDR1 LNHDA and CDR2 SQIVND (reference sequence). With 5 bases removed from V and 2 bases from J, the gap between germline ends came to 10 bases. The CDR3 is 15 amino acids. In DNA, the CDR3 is TGTGCCAGTAGTGCAGCGTATACTGGGGCCAACGTCCTGACTTTC. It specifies CASSAAYTGANVLTF.

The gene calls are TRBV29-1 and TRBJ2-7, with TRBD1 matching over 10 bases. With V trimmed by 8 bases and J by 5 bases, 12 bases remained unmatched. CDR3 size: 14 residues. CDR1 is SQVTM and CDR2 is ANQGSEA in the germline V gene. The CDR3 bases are TGCAGCACCCCGGCGGGGACAGGGGTCAACGAGCAGTACTTC. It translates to CSTPAGTGVNEQYF.

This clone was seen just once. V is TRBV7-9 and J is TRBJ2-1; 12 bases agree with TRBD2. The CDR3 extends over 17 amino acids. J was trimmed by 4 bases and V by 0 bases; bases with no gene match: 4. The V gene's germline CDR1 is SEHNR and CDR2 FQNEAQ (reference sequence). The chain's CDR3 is CASSLAVLAGGYNEQFF. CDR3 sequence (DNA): TGTGCCAGCAGCTTAGCGGTACTAGCGGGGGGTTACAATGAGCAGTTCTTC.

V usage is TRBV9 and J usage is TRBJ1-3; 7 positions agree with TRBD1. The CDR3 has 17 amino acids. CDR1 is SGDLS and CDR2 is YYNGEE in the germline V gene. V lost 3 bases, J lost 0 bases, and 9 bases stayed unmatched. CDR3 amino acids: CASSGKQGKGSGNTIYF. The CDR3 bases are TGTGCCAGCAGCGGAAAACAGGGGAAGGGCTCTGGAAACACCATATATTTT.

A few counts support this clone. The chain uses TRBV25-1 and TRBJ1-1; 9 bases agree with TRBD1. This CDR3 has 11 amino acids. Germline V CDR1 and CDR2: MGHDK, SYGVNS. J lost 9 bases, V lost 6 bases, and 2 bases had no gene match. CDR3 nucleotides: TGTGCCAGCAGGGGGACAGGGAAAGCTTTCTTT. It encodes CASRGTGKAFF. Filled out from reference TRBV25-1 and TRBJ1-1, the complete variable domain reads EADIYQTPRYLVIGTGKKITLECSQTMGHDKMYWYQQDPGMELHLIHYSYGVNSTEKGDLSSESTVSRIRTEHFPLTLESARPSHTSQYLCASRGTGKAFFGQGTRLTVV.

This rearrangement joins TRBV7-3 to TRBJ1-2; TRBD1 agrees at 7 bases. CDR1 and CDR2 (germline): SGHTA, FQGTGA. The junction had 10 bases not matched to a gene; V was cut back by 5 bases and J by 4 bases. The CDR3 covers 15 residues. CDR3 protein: CASSPTGGTAYGYTF. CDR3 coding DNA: TGTGCCAGCAGCCCCACGGGGGGGACAGCCTATGGCTACACCTTC.

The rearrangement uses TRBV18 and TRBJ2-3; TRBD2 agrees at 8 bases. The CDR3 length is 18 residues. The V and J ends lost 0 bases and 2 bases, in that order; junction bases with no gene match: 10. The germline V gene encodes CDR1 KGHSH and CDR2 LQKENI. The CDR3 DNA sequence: TGTGCCAGCTCACCACCGCGGGGGGACCAGAGTGACACAGATACGCAGTATTTT. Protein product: CASSPPRGDQSDTDTQYF.

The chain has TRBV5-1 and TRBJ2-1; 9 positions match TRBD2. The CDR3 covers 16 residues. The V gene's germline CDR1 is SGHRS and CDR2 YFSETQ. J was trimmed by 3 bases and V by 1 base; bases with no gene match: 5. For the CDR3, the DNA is TGCGCCAGCAGCTTGTTCGGAGCGGGGGGCTACAATGAGCAGTTCTTC. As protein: CASSLFGAGGYNEQFF.